The T cell receptor beta chain described here comes from a study of blood T cells in healthy people across ages (dated by TCRdb to the mid-2010s). About the full investigation: Template switching captured roughly one uniquely barcoded TCR beta cDNA molecule per two T cells in model experiments. Two additional independent replicas of 1 million unique cDNA reads from the same blood draw were analyzed for two donors (one aged 18 to 30 and one aged 80 or older). Donors were grouped into four age groups: young (average roughly 17 years), middle-aged (around 39), aged (roughly 62) and long-lived (just over 80). To track age-related changes in TCR beta repertoire diversity, the study relied on deep sequencing normalized with unique cDNA molecular identifiers.

The V and J ends are trimmed by 7 bases and 7 bases, leaving 16 bases between them. Its CDR3 holds 14 amino acids, cysteine through phenylalanine. Just the 42-base CDR3 DNA is kept, in frame starting at base 1. As for this clonotype: There is no known antigen for this receptor. Base qualities are not recorded, but no much larger clone differs from it by a single base.

Donors were roughly 40 systemically healthy Caucasian individuals from Russia aged roughly 6 to 100 years. Around 9.7 milliliters of peripheral blood were collected from each donor into EDTA-treated Vacutainer tubes. Ficoll-Paque density-gradient centrifugation was used to isolate PBMCs, with at least 6.5 million per sample. Trizol reagent was used to extract total RNA from the PBMCs, yielding at least 6 micrograms per sample. The percentages of naive CD45RAhigh/CD27high T cells were determined by flow cytometry on a PBMC aliquot from every donor. Libraries were made using 5' RACE. For sequencing, an Illumina HiSeq 2500 was employed. The second PCR ran for about 7 to 11 cycles and used a J-beta primer mix along with a sample-barcoded 5' primer. A unique molecular identifier was introduced onto each TCR beta cDNA molecule by a template-switch 5' adaptor carrying 12 random nucleotides. Each sample yielded at least 3 million CDR3-containing paired-end reads. The Mint cDNA synthesis kit, primed by a TRBC-specific oligonucleotide, was used to synthesize first-strand cDNA from all RNA. Following uracil-DNA glycosylase treatment, a first 18-cycle PCR with universal primers M1SS and BC2_uni_R was performed on all cDNA. The paper's processing steps were these. Each sample was normalized by randomly selecting 1 million high-quality reads, each carrying a distinct molecular identifier. Instead of being binned into consensus sequences, reads that shared molecular identifiers were thrown out. MiTCR, run with a Q25 quality threshold and the strictest error-elimination algorithm, handled CDR3 identification, clonotype clustering and error correction. Lower-bound total TCR beta diversity was estimated with a nonparametric unseen species model using Euler transformation. Starting from the raw public reads, TCRdb applied fastp trimming at Q25, assembled clones with MiXCR and retained in-frame beta chains. Each entry merges the rows of one CDR3 protein and shows their most common DNA and genes. The V and J calls reflect TCRdb's pipeline rather than the authors' work. Here the sample has over a million distinct CDR3 sequences; under 30% occur a single time. The ten largest clonotypes hold about 0.72% of the sample.

The study at large found these results: The long-lived group showed more naive CD4+ T cells, fewer expanded clones and increased TCR diversity than the aged group, suggesting age selection. Observed TCR beta diversity per million T cells fell roughly linearly with age, and a significant reduction was already apparent by age roughly 40. Estimates of total diversity based on one million sequenced T cells were regarded as lower bounds and as underestimates. Observed TCR beta diversity correlated strongly with the percentage of naive T cells measured by flow cytometry. Conclusive comparison of naive and antigen-experienced compartments was prevented by the profiling of bulk unsorted PBMCs. Because donor CMV infection status was unknown, age-related changes in expanded clonotypes were potentially confounded.

These same records also appear under a second study, on T cells of mothers and their children. The second study's paper adds: Nine systemically healthy Caucasian individuals, comprising three mothers and their six children, were included as donors. cDNA synthesis consumed the entire amount of extracted RNA, loaded at about 1.5 ug RNA in each 15 ul reaction. Sample barcodes and 2-4 random nucleotides were added via the M1S primer in the second PCR. Over 10 million TCR beta CDR3 reads came from each mother, compared with around 3 million reads from each child. Thymic selection similarly shapes TCR recombination output in related and unrelated pairs, with minor effect from inherited differences. Normalized repertoire overlap in related mother-child pairs was always slightly higher than in unrelated mother-child pairs, but the difference was never significant. With a sensitivity of about 100 clones per million clonotypes, no persistent microchimeric T cell clones were detected. Deep NGS was used in the study to compare the TCR beta repertoires of mothers and children and to look for features that separate related mother-child pairs from unrelated individuals. On average, the children were approximately 11 +/- 4 years old, while the mothers were about 37 +/- 4 years old. After adapters were ligated using NEBNext reagents, the libraries underwent 100+100 nt paired-end sequencing on an Illumina HiSeq 2000. To prevent cross-contamination, the mother and child libraries were prepared a month apart and were sequenced in separate runs. Between roughly 450,000 and 2,000,000 distinct TCR beta clonotypes were identified per donor. Naive TCR beta clonotypes were estimated from low-frequency clonotypes matched to each donor's FACS-determined naive share, without sorting.

The clonotype comes from a girl aged 2 to 9 in good health. This chain joins TRBV12-3 or TRBV12-4 to TRBJ2-2; perhaps TRBD2 is the D gene, with 6 bases matching. The sample comprised blood. The DNA is TGTGCCAGCAACCCTTCACTAGCTATCGGGGAGCTGTTTTTT. It translates to CASNPSLAIGELFF.